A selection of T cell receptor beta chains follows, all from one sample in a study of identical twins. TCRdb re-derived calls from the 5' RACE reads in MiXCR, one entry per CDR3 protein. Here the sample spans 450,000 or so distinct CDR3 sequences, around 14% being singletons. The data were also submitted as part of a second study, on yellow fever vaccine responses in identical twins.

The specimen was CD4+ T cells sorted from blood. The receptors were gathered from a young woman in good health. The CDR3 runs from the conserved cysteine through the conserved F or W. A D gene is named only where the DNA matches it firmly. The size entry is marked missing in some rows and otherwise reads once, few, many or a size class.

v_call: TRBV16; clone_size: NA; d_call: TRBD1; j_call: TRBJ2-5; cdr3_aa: CASSRSAGGRETQYF; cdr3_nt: TGTGCCAGCAGCCGATCCGCAGGGGGCCGGGAGACCCAGTACTTC
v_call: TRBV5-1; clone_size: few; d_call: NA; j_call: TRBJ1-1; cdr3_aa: CASSPRGVGTVGTEAFF; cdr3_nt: TGCGCCAGCAGCCCCCGCGGGGTAGGGACGGTGGGCACTGAAGCTTTCTTT
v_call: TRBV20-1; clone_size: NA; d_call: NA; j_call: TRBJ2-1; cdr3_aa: CSARDPWGLGVNNEQFF; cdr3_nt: TGCAGTGCTAGAGACCCATGGGGGTTAGGGGTTAACAATGAGCAGTTCTTC
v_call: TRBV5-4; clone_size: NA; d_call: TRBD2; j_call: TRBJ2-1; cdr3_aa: CASSSAPSGLDEQFF; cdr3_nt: TGTGCCAGCAGCTCAGCACCTAGCGGATTGGATGAGCAGTTCTTC
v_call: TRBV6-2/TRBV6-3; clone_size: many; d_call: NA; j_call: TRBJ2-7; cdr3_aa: CASRQNSYEQYF; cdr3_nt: TGTGCCAGCAGGCAAAACTCCTACGAGCAGTACTTC
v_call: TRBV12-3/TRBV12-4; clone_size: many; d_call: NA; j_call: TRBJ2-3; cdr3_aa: CASSLARTTSTDTQYF; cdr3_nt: TGTGCCAGCAGTTTAGCGAGGACAACTAGCACAGATACGCAGTATTTT
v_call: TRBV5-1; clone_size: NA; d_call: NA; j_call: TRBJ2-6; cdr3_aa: CASTPGPSGANVLTF; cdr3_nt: TGCGCCAGCACCCCGGGCCCGTCTGGGGCCAACGTCCTGACTTTC
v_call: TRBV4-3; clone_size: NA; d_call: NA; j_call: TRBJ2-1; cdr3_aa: CASSQSPAKDQYNEQFF; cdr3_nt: TGCGCCAGCAGCCAGTCCCCAGCCAAGGACCAGTACAATGAGCAGTTCTTC
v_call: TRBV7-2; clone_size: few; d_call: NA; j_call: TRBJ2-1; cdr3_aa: CASTNRPYNEQFF; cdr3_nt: TGTGCCAGCACCAACCGACCCTACAATGAGCAGTTCTTC
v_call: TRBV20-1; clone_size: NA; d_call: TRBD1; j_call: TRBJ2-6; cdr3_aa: CSAEQQGAHGANVLTF; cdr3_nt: TGCAGTGCTGAACAACAGGGGGCGCATGGGGCCAACGTCCTGACTTTC
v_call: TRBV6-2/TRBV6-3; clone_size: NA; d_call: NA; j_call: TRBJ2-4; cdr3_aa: CASRGTRALKNIQYF; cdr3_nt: TGTGCCAGCAGGGGGACCCGGGCATTAAAAAACATTCAGTACTTC
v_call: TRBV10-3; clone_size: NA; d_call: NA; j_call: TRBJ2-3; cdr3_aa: CAISVTGKGSDTQYF; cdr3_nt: TGTGCCATCAGTGTAACAGGGAAAGGATCAGATACGCAGTATTTT
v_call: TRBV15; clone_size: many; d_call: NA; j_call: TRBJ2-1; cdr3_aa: CATSRPRGDSAYNEQFF; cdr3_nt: TGTGCCACCAGCAGACCCCGGGGGGACAGTGCTTACAATGAGCAGTTCTTC
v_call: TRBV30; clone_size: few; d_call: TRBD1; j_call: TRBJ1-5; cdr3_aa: CAWSVQGTVSQPQHF; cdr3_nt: TGTGCCTGGAGTGTACAGGGGACAGTGAGCCAGCCCCAGCATTTT
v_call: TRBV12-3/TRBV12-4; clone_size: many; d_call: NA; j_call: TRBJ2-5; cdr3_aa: CASSPRETQYF; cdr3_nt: TGTGCCAGCAGTCCGCGGGAGACCCAGTACTTC
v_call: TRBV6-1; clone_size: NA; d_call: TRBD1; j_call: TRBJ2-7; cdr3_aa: CASGPRTGGYEQYF; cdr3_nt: TGTGCCAGCGGACCTCGGACAGGGGGGTACGAGCAGTACTTC
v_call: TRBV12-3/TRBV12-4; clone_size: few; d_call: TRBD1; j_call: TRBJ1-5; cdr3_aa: CASTIDRANQPQHF; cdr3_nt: TGTGCCAGCACAATCGACAGGGCGAATCAGCCCCAGCATTTT
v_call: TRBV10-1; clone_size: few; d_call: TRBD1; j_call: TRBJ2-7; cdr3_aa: CASSDDRDRGLGEQYF; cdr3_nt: TGCGCCAGCAGTGACGACCGGGACAGGGGGCTCGGGGAGCAGTACTTC
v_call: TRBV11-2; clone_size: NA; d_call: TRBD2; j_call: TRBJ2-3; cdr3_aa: CASSLEGTSGTSTDTQYF; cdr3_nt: TGTGCCAGCAGCTTAGAAGGGACTAGCGGGACTAGCACAGATACGCAGTATTTT
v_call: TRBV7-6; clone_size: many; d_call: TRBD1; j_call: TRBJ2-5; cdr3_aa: CASSRGQGAEETQYF; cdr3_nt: TGTGCCAGCAGCAGAGGACAGGGGGCTGAAGAGACCCAGTACTTC
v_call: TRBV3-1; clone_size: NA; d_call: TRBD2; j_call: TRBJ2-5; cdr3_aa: CASSQDFAGGTETQYF; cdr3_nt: TGTGCCAGCAGCCAAGATTTCGCGGGGGGGACCGAGACCCAGTACTTC
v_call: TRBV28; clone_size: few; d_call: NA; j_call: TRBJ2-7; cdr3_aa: CASKTKRQGYEQYF; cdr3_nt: TGTGCCAGCAAAACGAAGAGGCAGGGTTACGAGCAGTACTTC
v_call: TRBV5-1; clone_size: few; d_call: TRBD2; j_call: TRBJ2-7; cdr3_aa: CASSRRETSYEQYF; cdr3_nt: TGCGCCAGCAGCCGGCGGGAGACGTCCTACGAGCAGTACTTC